The 32 T cell receptor beta chains reported below all come from one sample, sequenced in a study of CD4+ T cells in melanoma. The assay was immunoSEQ multiplex PCR, and TCRdb's table has in-frame clones only and misses some. The sample has roughly 150,000 clones; 92% are singletons. The receptors shown here come from a human donor with melanoma.

This chain uses TRBV2 with TRBJ1-6; perhaps TRBD1 as D (5 bases). This CDR3 has 14 residues. Germline CDR1 reads SNHLY; CDR2 reads FYNNEI. V dropped 7 bases and J dropped 7 bases, with 14 bases sitting between them. The CDR3 loop reads CASTHRHRNSPLHF. The CDR3 DNA is TGTGCCAGCACCCACAGGCACCGGAATTCACCCCTCCACTTT. Together with reference TRBV2 and TRBJ1-6, the CDR3 gives the full variable domain: EPEVTQTPSHQVTQMGQEVILRCVPISNHLYFYWYRQILGQKVEFLVSFYNNEISEKSEIFDDQFSVERPDGSNFTLKIRSTKLEDSAMYFCASTHRHRNSPLHFGNGTRLTVT.

Remarks on this clone: The same CDR3 can be traced to other DNA sequences in this sample. The rearrangement links TRBV9 to TRBJ1-6; D is ambiguous. Deletions cut 0 bases from V and 8 bases from J, with 6 bases between. CDR1 SGDLS and CDR2 YYNGEE come from the germline V gene. The CDR3 totals 13 residues. This CDR3 reads CASSVAEDSPLHF. The CDR3 nucleotides read TGTGCCAGCAGCGTAGCAGAAGATTCACCCCTCCACTTT.

The V gene is TRBV10-1, the J gene TRBJ2-5; TRBD1 aligns across 7 bases. CDR3 length equals 16 residues. V was pared by 2 bases and J by 2 bases, with 8 bases of the junction left unmatched. Per germline, CDR1 WNHNN and CDR2 SYGVQD (reference sequence). CDR3: CASSEGQGVTQETQYF. DNA of the CDR3: TGCGCCAGCAGTGAGGGGCAGGGGGTTACGCAAGAGACCCAGTACTTC.

The chain links TRBV5-5 to TRBJ2-1, with D perhaps matching TRBD1 (5 bases). Germline lookup yields CDR1 SGHKS and CDR2 YYEKEE (reference sequence). Trimming took off 5 bases at V and 0 bases at J, with 18 bases between the two ends. There are 17 residues in the CDR3. The CDR3: CASRLEVDISSYNEQFF. DNA for the CDR3: TGTGCCAGCAGGTTAGAAGTGGACATCAGCTCCTACAATGAGCAGTTCTTC.

The rearrangement links TRBV29-1 to TRBJ1-2, with D hard to call. The CDR3 loop spans 14 amino acids. V was pared by 6 bases and J by 8 bases, with 22 bases between. Germline V gives CDR1 SQVTM, CDR2 ANQGSEA. CDR3 nucleotides: TGCAGCGTCGTACGGGTCGGGCTCACCCCAGGCTACACCTTC. Amino acids: CSVVRVGLTPGYTF.

The rearrangement uses TRBV7-3 and TRBJ2-5; tentative D call: TRBD2 (6 bases). Germline-derived CDR1 and CDR2 are SGHTA and FQGTGA. This CDR3 has 15 amino acids. Between the trimmed V and J ends, which lost 2 bases and 1 base, there was a span of 11 bases. CDR3 coding DNA: TGTGCCAGCAGCTTAGCTCCCGGGGGCCAAGAGACCCAGTACTTC. It translates to CASSLAPGGQETQYF. Supplemented by reference TRBV7-3 and TRBJ2-5, the full variable domain reads GAGVSQTPSNKVTEKGKYVELRCDPISGHTALYWYRQSLGQGPEFLIYFQGTGAADDSGLPNDRFFAVRPEGSVSTLKIQRTERGDSAVYLCASSLAPGGQETQYFGPGTRLLVL.

The rearrangement uses TRBV7-9 and TRBJ2-2, with TRBD1 matching 8 bases. Looked up from germline, CDR1 is SEHNR and CDR2 is FQNEAQ (reference sequence). The length of the CDR3 is 14 residues. Trimming cost V 9 bases and J 4 bases; bases outside gene matches: 7. The CDR3 sequence is CARPGQGTTGELFF. CDR3 bases: TGTGCCAGACCCGGACAGGGCACCACCGGGGAGCTGTTTTTT.

As DNA, the CDR3 is TGTGCCAGTAGTCCCTGGGAGGGGGGGCAGGCAGATACGCAGTATTTT. This translates into CASSPWEGGQADTQYF. The chain employs TRBV19 and TRBJ2-3; TRBD2 is a possible D gene (7 bases). The CDR3 runs to 16 residues. Trimming removed 5 bases from V and 4 bases from J, with 19 bases in between. The germline V gene encodes CDR1 LNHDA and CDR2 SQIVND (reference sequence).

This chain uses TRBV2 with TRBJ1-5, with unresolved D. Looked up from germline, CDR1 is SNHLY and CDR2 is FYNNEI. The CDR3 spans 12 residues. V lost 6 bases and J 11 bases, leaving 14 bases between the germline ends. Here the CDR3 reads CASSLSREAQHF. CDR3 DNA sequence: TGTGCCAGCAGCCTGAGCCGGGAGGCCCAGCATTTT. The full variable domain, with the rest looked up from reference TRBV2 and TRBJ1-5, is EPEVTQTPSHQVTQMGQEVILRCVPISNHLYFYWYRQILGQKVEFLVSFYNNEISEKSEIFDDQFSVERPDGSNFTLKIRSTKLEDSAMYFCASSLSREAQHFGDGTRLSIL.

The V call is TRBV7-9, the J call TRBJ1-4; possible D gene TRBD1, 5 bases. Germline CDR1 and CDR2: SEHNR and FQNEAQ (reference sequence). V was clipped by 5 bases and J by 5 bases, with 15 bases between them. The length of the CDR3 is 15 residues. The CDR3 spells CASSPGTDRNEKLFF. The CDR3 DNA is TGTGCCAGCAGCCCCGGGACGGATAGAAATGAAAAACTGTTTTTT.

J is TRBJ2-1 and V is TRBV2; D unresolved. The germline CDR1 and CDR2 sequences are SNHLY and FYNNEI. This CDR3 is built from 13 residues. V shed 4 bases and J shed 8 bases, with 12 bases lying between them. CDR3 DNA sequence: TGTGCCAGCAGTGCCGACTTTGGCGATGAGCAGTTCTTC. This gives the protein CASSADFGDEQFF.

The gene calls are TRBV9 and TRBJ1-1; D unresolved. The CDR3 is 13 amino acids. Trimming stripped 3 bases from V and 3 bases from J, with 9 bases between. Germline CDR1 reads SGDLS; CDR2 reads YYNGEE. In nucleotides, the CDR3 is TGTGCCAGCAGCGCCTCCGAGTACACTGAAGCTTTCTTT. It encodes CASSASEYTEAFF.

This clone was seen a few times. V is TRBV18 and J is TRBJ2-5; a weak D match, TRBD2 (6 bases). Trimming cost V 3 bases and J 4 bases, with 12 bases left between them. This CDR3 is built from 14 residues. Germline lookup yields CDR1 KGHSH and CDR2 LQKENI. The CDR3 DNA sequence: TGTGCCAGCTCACCTGGACTATCGGGAGAGACCCAGTACTTC. This sequence encodes CASSPGLSGETQYF.

V is TRBV10-3 and J is TRBJ2-7; D is ambiguous. The germline V and J ends were trimmed by 8 bases and 5 bases, with 10 bases remaining between them. Germline-derived CDR1 and CDR2 are ENHRY and SYGVKD. The CDR3 length is 11 residues. The CDR3 spells CAISTVNEQYF. CDR3 DNA sequence: TGTGCCATCTCCACAGTCAACGAGCAGTACTTC.

The rearrangement links TRBV2 to TRBJ2-7; 9 bases map to TRBD1. Trimming removed 6 bases from V and 2 bases from J; junction bases left unmatched: 2. From germline, CDR1 is SNHLY and CDR2 FYNNEI. This CDR3 contains 13 residues. The CDR3 nucleotides are TGTGCCAGCAGGGGGGACAGGGCCTACGAGCAGTACTTC. Translation gives CASRGDRAYEQYF. The entire variable domain, with the rest obtained from reference TRBV2 and TRBJ2-7, is as follows: EPEVTQTPSHQVTQMGQEVILRCVPISNHLYFYWYRQILGQKVEFLVSFYNNEISEKSEIFDDQFSVERPDGSNFTLKIRSTKLEDSAMYFCASRGDRAYEQYFGPGTRLTVT.

The chain combines TRBV27 with TRBJ2-7; 9 bases line up with TRBD2. The CDR3 has 14 residues. Germline CDR1 and CDR2: MNHEY and SMNVEV (reference sequence). V shed 2 bases and J 8 bases; nucleotides not matched to a gene: 7. CDR3 loop: CASSLAGTSWQQYF. Written as DNA, the CDR3 is TGTGCCAGCAGTTTAGCAGGGACTAGCTGGCAGCAGTACTTC.

Note on this clone: This CDR3 is also generated by other DNA sequences in the sample. The chain joins TRBV5-1 to TRBJ1-2; D is perhaps TRBD1 (5 bases). CDR3 length: 13 amino acids. Germline V gives CDR1 SGHRS, CDR2 YFSETQ. Trimming removed 0 bases from V and 6 bases from J, with 9 bases in between. CDR3 bases: TGCGCCAGCAGCTTGGGACAGCGGAATGGCTACACCTTC. Amino acid sequence: CASSLGQRNGYTF.

V is TRBV29-1 and J is TRBJ1-1, with D possibly matching TRBD1 (5 bases). The CDR3 is 13 amino acids. Between the trimmed V and J ends, which lost 5 bases and 1 base, there was a span of 11 bases. Germline CDR1 and CDR2: SQVTM and ANQGSEA. In DNA form, the CDR3 reads TGCAGCGTTCTTATTACAGGGAACACTGAAGCTTTCTTT. It yields the protein CSVLITGNTEAFF.

V gene TRBV10-2 combines with J gene TRBJ2-7; 7 bases agree with TRBD1. Germline V gives CDR1 WSHSY, CDR2 SAAADI. J lost 2 bases, V lost 5 bases, and 3 bases had no gene match. The CDR3 extends over 13 amino acids. Here the CDR3 reads CASSRDRAYEQYF. Written as DNA, the CDR3 is TGCGCCAGCAGTCGGGACAGAGCCTACGAGCAGTACTTC.

The chain links TRBV21-1 to TRBJ1-6. TRBV21-1 is deemed a pseudogene. The CDR3 extends over 19 amino acids. CDR3 amino acids: CASSKAYTGSADSNSPLHF. CDR3 sequence (DNA): TGTGCCAGCAGCAAAGCCTACACCGGGTCGGCAGATTCAAATTCACCCCTCCACTTT.

This rearrangement joins TRBV30 to TRBJ2-1; 10 bases line up with TRBD1. The CDR3 contains 14 residues. CDR1 and CDR2 (germline): GTSNPN, SVGIG (reference sequence). J lost 8 bases, V lost 4 bases, and 8 bases had no gene match. CDR3 residues: CAWNGDRGSDEQFF. The CDR3 coding sequence is TGTGCCTGGAACGGGGACAGGGGTTCGGATGAGCAGTTCTTC.

The count of this clone is one. The chain carries TRBV9 and TRBJ1-2; TRBD1 matches at 9 bases. Trimming took 4 bases from V and 8 from J; bases not matched to a gene: 21. The CDR3 loop spans 18 amino acids. Germline-derived CDR1 and CDR2 are SGDLS and YYNGEE. CDR3 residues: CASSPRLAGGQGETGYTF. The CDR3 bases are TGTGCCAGCAGCCCACGCCTCGCCGGGGGACAGGGTGAAACCGGCTACACCTTC. The entire variable domain, with the rest obtained from reference TRBV9 and TRBJ1-2, is as follows: DSGVTQTPKHLITATGQRVTLRCSPRSGDLSVYWYQQSLDQGLQFLIQYYNGEERAKGNILERFSAQQFPDLHSELNLSSLELGDSALYFCASSPRLAGGQGETGYTFGSGTRLTVV.

In this sample, this clone turned up once. V usage is TRBV2 and J usage is TRBJ1-4; D possibly corresponds to TRBD1 (5 bases). Germline values: CDR1 SNHLY, CDR2 FYNNEI. Trimming shortened V by 0 bases and J by 14 bases, and 16 bases separated the two germline ends. The CDR3 spans 14 residues. CDR3 amino acids: CASSEAMRAGTLFF. CDR3 sequence (DNA): TGTGCCAGCAGTGAAGCAATGAGGGCAGGGACCCTGTTTTTT.

This sequence joins TRBV5-1 and TRBJ2-1; tentative D call: TRBD2 (5 bases). Germline V CDR1 and CDR2: SGHRS, YFSETQ. V lost 4 bases and J 4 bases, leaving 6 bases between the germline ends. The CDR3 length is 12 residues. CDR3 in amino acids: CASSGEYNEQFF. Here the CDR3 DNA reads TGCGCCAGCAGCGGGGAGTACAATGAGCAGTTCTTC.

This chain links TRBV13 with TRBJ1-2; no clear D. Germline CDR1 PRHDT, CDR2 FYEKMQ (reference sequence). The CDR3 consists of 14 residues. Between the trimmed V and J ends, which lost 4 bases and 2 bases, there was a span of 11 bases. The CDR3 DNA sequence: TGTGCCAGCAGCTCATTCTCCACAAACTATGGCTACACCTTC. Its protein is CASSSFSTNYGYTF.

This chain uses TRBV7-6 with TRBJ1-6; D unclear. Germline V CDR1 and CDR2: SGHVS, FNYEAQ. The V gene lost 1 base and the J gene lost 6 bases, with 10 bases spanning the gap. This CDR3 spans 15 amino acids. CDR3 in amino acids: CASSLGAGANSPLHF. DNA of the CDR3: TGTGCCAGCAGCTTAGGTGCAGGTGCTAATTCACCCCTCCACTTT.

V is TRBV6-5 and J is TRBJ1-1; D unclear. Germline CDR1 MNHEY, CDR2 SVGAGI. The CDR3 totals 13 residues. Deletions cut 6 bases from V and 1 base from J, with 9 bases between. The CDR3 DNA sequence: TGTGCCAGCAGACTAACGAGGAACACTGAAGCTTTCTTT. It codes for CASRLTRNTEAFF.

V usage is TRBV5-4 and J usage is TRBJ2-2; D is unclear. The CDR3 covers 14 residues. The V end lost 4 bases, the J end lost 6 bases, and 13 bases lay between the germline ends. Germline CDR1 is SGHNT and CDR2 is YYREEE (reference sequence). As DNA, the CDR3 is TGTGCCAGCAGCAACCCGTCTTCCCCCGGGGAGCTGTTTTTT. It encodes CASSNPSSPGELFF.

The J gene is TRBJ1-5, the V gene TRBV29-1, with D possibly being TRBD1 (5 bases). Per the germline V gene, CDR1 is SQVTM and CDR2 is ANQGSEA. The CDR3 covers 12 residues. The V gene lost 6 bases and the J gene lost 3 bases, with 9 bases spanning the gap. The CDR3: CSVGGDNQPQHF. The CDR3 coding sequence is TGCAGCGTGGGGGGGGACAATCAGCCCCAGCATTTT.

The chain carries TRBV11-2 and TRBJ2-1; 8 nucleotides agree with TRBD1. Germline CDR1 and CDR2: SGHAT and FQNNGV. CDR3 length: 15 residues. With 4 bases clipped from V and 7 bases from J, the junction kept 9 bases outside the gene matches. CDR3: CASSSGQGSWNEQFF. The CDR3 DNA follows: TGTGCCAGCAGCTCCGGACAGGGTTCGTGGAATGAGCAGTTCTTC. The whole variable domain, filled in from reference TRBV11-2 and TRBJ2-1, reads EAGVAQSPRYKIIEKRQSVAFWCNPISGHATLYWYQQILGQGPKLLIQFQNNGVVDDSQLPKDRFSAERLKGVDSTLKIQPAKLEDSAVYLCASSSGQGSWNEQFFGPGTRLTVL.

This sequence joins TRBV14 and TRBJ1-1; D remains ambiguous. Trimming removed 1 base from V and 1 base from J, with 7 bases in between. CDR1 is SGHDN, CDR2 FVKESK, per germline. The CDR3 is 14 residues long. CDR3 region: CASSQVGWNTEAFF. The CDR3 DNA sequence: TGTGCCAGCAGCCAAGTAGGGTGGAACACTGAAGCTTTCTTT. The full variable domain, with the rest looked up from reference TRBV14 and TRBJ1-1, is EAGVTQFPSHSVIEKGQTVTLRCDPISGHDNLYWYRRVMGKEIKFLLHFVKESKQDESGMPNNRFLAERTGGTYSTLKVQPAELEDSGVYFCASSQVGWNTEAFFGQGTRLTVV.

The rearrangement uses TRBV19 and TRBJ2-2, with 7 bases identical to TRBD1. Germline values: CDR1 LNHDA, CDR2 SQIVND (reference sequence). The CDR3 has 13 amino acids. V shed 9 bases and J 5 bases; nucleotides not matched to a gene: 6. The CDR3 protein is CASDRARTGELFF. As DNA, the CDR3 is TGTGCCAGCGACAGGGCCCGGACCGGGGAGCTGTTTTTT.